The clone carrying this T cell receptor beta chain was counted ten times or more. The antigen remains unidentified. The read falls 3 residues short of the CDR3 end, and the missing part is taken from the germline J gene. The source of the sample is a study of T cell clonality in common variable immunodeficiency. Overall study results and limits: TCRbeta clonality was increased in CVID versus healthy controls.

V lost 2 bases, J lost 3 bases, and 13 bases lay in between. CDR3 length equals 15 residues. Per the germline V gene, CDR1 is MNHNS and CDR2 is SASEGT. Using immunoSEQ multiplex PCR, the repertoire was profiled, and TCRdb retains in-frame clones only, with some absent. The sample presents some 40,000 clones, none singletons. This sequence originates from a person between 18 and 75 years old in good health. The sequencing input was peripheral blood mononuclear cells. This chain links TRBV6-1 with TRBJ1-2; D possibly corresponds to TRBD1 (5 bases). CDR3 DNA, as far as it was read: TGTGCCAGCAGTGAATTGTACCTAGGGGACTATGGC. It codes for CASSELYLGDYG. The full CDR3 sequence reads CASSELYLGDYGYTF.